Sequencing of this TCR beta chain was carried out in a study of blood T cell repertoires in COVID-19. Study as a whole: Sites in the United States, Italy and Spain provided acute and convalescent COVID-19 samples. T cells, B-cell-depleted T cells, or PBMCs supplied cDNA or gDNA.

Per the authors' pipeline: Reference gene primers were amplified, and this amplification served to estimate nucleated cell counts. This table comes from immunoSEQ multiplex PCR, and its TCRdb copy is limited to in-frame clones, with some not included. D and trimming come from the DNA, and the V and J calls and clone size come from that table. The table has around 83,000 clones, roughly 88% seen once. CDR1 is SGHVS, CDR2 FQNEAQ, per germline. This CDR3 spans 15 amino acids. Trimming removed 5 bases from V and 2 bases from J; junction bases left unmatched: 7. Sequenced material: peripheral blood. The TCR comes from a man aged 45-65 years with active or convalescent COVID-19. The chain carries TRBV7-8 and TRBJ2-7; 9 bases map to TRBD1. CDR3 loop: CASSLTGTGTYEQYF. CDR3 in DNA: TGTGCCAGCAGCCTTACCGGGACAGGGACCTACGAGCAGTACTTC.